This T cell receptor (beta chain) is from a study of T cells in Graves' hyperthyroidism and ophthalmopathy. Whole-study findings and limits: Model output signaled ophthalmopathy a median approximately 6.2 months ahead of onset.

Each person with ophthalmopathy scored at least 3 on the Clinical Activity Score, reached NOSPECS grade 4 or higher, and had been ill under 3 months. Fresh peripheral blood, 10 ml, yielded the PBMCs. Regarding this clonotype: Its antigen is not identified. This may be a read error, as it is one base from a much larger clone.

Germline assignment: CDR1 MNHEY and CDR2 SMNVEV (reference sequence). CDR3 length equals 13 residues. Amplified TCR beta CDR3 regions came from RNA transcripts. The HTBI primer set was used in a first-round RT-PCR of the TCR CDR3. Using its own MiXCR run on the multiplex PCR reads, TCRdb lists one record per CDR3 protein. The data show about 350,000 distinct CDR3 sequences, with roughly an eighth seen just once and 30% to 40% held by the top ten. The specimen sequenced was blood. The origin of this receptor is a woman between 40 and 50 years old with Graves' ophthalmopathy. The chain has TRBV27 and TRBJ2-1; tentative D call: TRBD2 (6 bases). CDR3 nucleotide sequence: TGTGCCAGCAGTTGGGACGGAGGGAATGAGCGGTTCTTC. Its protein is CASSWDGGNERFF.